The T cell receptor (beta chain) described here comes from a study of cytomegalovirus exposure and HLA in healthy donors. Both 60 Vbeta primers and 13 Jbeta primers went into the PCR. The method was immunoSEQ multiplex PCR; TCRdb's version includes in-frame clones alone and lacks a portion of them. The table shows 65,000 to 85,000 clones, with 65% to 70% occurring only once. As concerns this clone: Its antigen is not known.

Germline V gene lookup returns CDR1 SGHVS and CDR2 FQNEAQ. Trimming cost V 3 bases and J 3 bases; bases outside gene matches: 2. CDR3 size: 14 residues. Broader study findings: With high specificity and sensitivity, the classifier reportedly diagnosed cytomegalovirus status. Per a later analysis, 15,000 to 20,000 TCR beta sequences showed association with HLA alleles at 0.05 false discovery rate.

The clonotype comes from a woman in her twenties or thirties in good health and CMV-seronegative. This rearrangement joins TRBV7-8 to TRBJ1-2; TRBD1 agrees at 9 bases. Sequenced sample: PBMCs. CDR3 in amino acids: CASSLGTGYYGYTF. For the CDR3, the DNA is TGTGCCAGCAGCTTGGGGACAGGGTACTATGGCTACACCTTC.